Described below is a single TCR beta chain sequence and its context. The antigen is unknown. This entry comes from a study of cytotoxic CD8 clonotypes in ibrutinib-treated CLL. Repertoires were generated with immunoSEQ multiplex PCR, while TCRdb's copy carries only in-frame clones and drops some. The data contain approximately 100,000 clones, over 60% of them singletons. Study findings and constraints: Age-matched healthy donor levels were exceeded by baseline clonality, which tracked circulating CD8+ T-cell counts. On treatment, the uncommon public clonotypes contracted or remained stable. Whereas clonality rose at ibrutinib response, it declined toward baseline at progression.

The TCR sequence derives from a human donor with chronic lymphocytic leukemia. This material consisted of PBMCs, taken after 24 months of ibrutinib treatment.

The CDR3 DNA reads as TGTGCCAGCAGTGAAGGTGGGGACATATTAAATGAGCAGTTCTTC. This gives the protein CASSEGGDILNEQFF. The chain links TRBV6-1 to TRBJ2-1; a possible D gene is TRBD1 (6 bases). With 1 base removed from V and 7 bases from J, the gap between germline ends came to 14 bases. CDR1 MNHNS and CDR2 SASEGT come from the germline V gene. The CDR3 totals 15 residues.